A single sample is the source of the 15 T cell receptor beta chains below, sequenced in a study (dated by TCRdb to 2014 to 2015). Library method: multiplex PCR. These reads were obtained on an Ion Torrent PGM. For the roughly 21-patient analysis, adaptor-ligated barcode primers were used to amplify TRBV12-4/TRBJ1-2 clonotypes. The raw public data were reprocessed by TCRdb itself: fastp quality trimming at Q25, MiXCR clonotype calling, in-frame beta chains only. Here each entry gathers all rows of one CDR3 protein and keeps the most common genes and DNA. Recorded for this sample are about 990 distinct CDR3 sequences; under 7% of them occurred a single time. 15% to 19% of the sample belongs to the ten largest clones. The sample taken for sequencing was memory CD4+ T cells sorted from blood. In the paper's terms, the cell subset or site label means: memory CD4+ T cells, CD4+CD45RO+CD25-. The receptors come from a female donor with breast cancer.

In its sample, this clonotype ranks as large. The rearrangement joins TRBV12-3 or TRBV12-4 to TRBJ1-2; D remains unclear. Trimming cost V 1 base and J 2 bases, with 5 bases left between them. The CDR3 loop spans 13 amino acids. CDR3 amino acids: CASSLEYNYGYTF. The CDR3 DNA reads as TGTGCCAGCAGTTTAGAGTACAACTATGGCTACACCTTC.

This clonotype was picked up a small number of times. The CDR3 protein is CASSSQGDRVTYGYTF. The CDR3 DNA follows: TGTGCCAGCAGTTCGCAAGGGGACAGGGTAACCTATGGCTACACCTTC. The chain couples TRBV12-3 or TRBV12-4 to TRBJ1-2; 9 nucleotides match TRBD1. J gave up 4 bases and V 4 bases, and 10 bases lay outside the gene matches. This CDR3 spans 16 amino acids.

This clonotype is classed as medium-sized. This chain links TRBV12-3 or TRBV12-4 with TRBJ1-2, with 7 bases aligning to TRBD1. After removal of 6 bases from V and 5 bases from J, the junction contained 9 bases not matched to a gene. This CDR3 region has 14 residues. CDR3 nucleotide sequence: TGTGCCAGCAGCCCCAGCGGACAGGTATATGGCTACACCTTC. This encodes CASSPSGQVYGYTF.

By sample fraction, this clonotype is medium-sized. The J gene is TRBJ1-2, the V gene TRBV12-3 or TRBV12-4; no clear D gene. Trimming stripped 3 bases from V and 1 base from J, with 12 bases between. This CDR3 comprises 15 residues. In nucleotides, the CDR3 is TGTGCCAGCAGTTTTAGGACGGCAATTAACTATGGCTACACCTTC. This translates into CASSFRTAINYGYTF.

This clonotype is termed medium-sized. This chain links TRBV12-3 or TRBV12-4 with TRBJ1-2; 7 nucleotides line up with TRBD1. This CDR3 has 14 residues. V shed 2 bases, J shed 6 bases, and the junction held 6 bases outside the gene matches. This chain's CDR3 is CASSLSRTGDGYTF. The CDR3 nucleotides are TGTGCCAGCAGTTTATCAAGGACAGGAGATGGCTACACCTTC.

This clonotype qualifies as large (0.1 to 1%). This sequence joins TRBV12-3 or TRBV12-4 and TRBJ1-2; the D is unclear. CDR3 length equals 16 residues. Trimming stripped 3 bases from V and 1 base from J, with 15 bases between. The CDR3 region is CASSFGQANFNYGYTF. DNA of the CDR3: TGTGCCAGCAGTTTCGGGCAGGCGAATTTTAACTATGGCTACACCTTC.

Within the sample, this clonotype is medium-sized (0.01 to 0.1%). This chain's CDR3 is CASSGTGAPNYGYTF. In nucleotides, the CDR3 is TGTGCCAGCAGTGGGACAGGGGCACCAAACTATGGCTACACCTTC. The chain uses TRBV12-3 or TRBV12-4 and TRBJ1-2, with 10 bases aligning to TRBD1. The CDR3 runs to 15 residues. Trimming took 5 bases from V and 2 from J; bases not matched to a gene: 5.

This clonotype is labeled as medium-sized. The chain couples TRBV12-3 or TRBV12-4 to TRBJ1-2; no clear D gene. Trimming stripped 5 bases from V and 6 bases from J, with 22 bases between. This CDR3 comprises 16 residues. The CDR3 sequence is CASSRRAAPTRHGYTF. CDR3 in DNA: TGTGCCAGCAGTCGTAGGGCGGCCCCAACTCGCCATGGCTACACCTTC.

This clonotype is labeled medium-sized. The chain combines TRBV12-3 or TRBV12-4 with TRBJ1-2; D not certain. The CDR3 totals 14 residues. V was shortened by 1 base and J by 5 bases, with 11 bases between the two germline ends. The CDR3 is CASSLGTTGYGYTF. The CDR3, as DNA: TGTGCCAGCAGTTTAGGTACAACGGGGTATGGCTACACCTTC.

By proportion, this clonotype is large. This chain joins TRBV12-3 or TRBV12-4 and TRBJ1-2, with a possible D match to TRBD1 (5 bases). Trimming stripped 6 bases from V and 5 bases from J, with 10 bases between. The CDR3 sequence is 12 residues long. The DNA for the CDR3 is TGTGCCAGCAGCCCCGACAGTTATGGCTACACCTTC. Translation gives CASSPDSYGYTF.

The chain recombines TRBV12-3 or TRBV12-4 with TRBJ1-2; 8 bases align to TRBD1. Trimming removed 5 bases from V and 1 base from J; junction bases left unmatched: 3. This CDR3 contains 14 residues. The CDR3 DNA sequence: TGTGCCAGCAGTGCCGGACAGGGTAACTATGGCTACACCTTC. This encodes CASSAGQGNYGYTF.

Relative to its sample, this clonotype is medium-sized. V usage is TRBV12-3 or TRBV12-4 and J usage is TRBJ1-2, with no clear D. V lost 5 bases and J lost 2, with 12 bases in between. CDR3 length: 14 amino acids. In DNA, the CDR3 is TGTGCCAGCAGTCGGGCAGGATGGAACTATGGCTACACCTTC. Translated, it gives CASSRAGWNYGYTF.

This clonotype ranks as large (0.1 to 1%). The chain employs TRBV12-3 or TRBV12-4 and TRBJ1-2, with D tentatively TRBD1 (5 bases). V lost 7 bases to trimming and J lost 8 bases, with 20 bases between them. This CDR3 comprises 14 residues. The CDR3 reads CASTRGTDVLGYTF. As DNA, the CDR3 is TGTGCCAGCACCCGTGGGACTGACGTCCTAGGCTACACCTTC.

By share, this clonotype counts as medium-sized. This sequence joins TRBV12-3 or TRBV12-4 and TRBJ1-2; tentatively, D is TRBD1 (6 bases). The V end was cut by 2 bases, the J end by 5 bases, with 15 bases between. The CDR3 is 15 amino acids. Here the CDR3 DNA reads TGTGCCAGCAGTTTATCAGGGGTGGGTCGGTATGGCTACACCTTC. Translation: CASSLSGVGRYGYTF.

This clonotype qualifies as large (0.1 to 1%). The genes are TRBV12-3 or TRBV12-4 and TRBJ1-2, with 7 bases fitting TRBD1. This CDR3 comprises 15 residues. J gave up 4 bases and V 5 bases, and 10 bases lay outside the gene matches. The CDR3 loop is CASSTYRGWSYGYTF. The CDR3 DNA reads TGTGCCAGCAGTACCTACAGGGGTTGGAGCTATGGCTACACCTTC.